Listed below are T cell receptor beta chains from one sample, sequenced in a study of T cells after yellow fever vaccination. Each CDR3 protein is one row after TCRdb ran MiXCR on the 5' RACE reads. The sample comprises about 360,000 distinct CDR3 sequences, 6.2% of which are singletons, and 15% rests with the top ten. Sequencing used PBMCs, obtained 5 days after the yellow fever booster vaccination. The receptors here all came from a man under 40 who received the YFV17D yellow fever vaccine. Each CDR3 is given with its conserved first and last residue. Fields, in order: clone size, J gene, V gene, D gene, CDR3 length, CDR3 protein, CDR3 DNA. The D gene is left open where the match is weak. Not every row has a clone size; where given, it reads once, few, many or a size class.

clone_size: once; j_call: TRBJ2-5; v_call: TRBV7-6; d_call: NA; cdr3_length: 14; cdr3_aa: CASSPWERGETQYF; cdr3_nt: TGTGCCAGCAGCCCCTGGGAACGGGGTGAGACCCAGTACTTC
clone_size: NA; j_call: TRBJ1-2; v_call: TRBV27; d_call: NA; cdr3_length: 14; cdr3_aa: CASSQGELGYGYTF; cdr3_nt: TGTGCCAGCAGTCAAGGGGAATTAGGCTATGGCTACACCTTC
clone_size: many; j_call: TRBJ2-7; v_call: TRBV7-8; d_call: NA; cdr3_length: 13; cdr3_aa: CAIKFIDSYEQYF; cdr3_nt: TGTGCCATCAAGTTTATAGATAGCTACGAGCAGTACTTC
clone_size: NA; j_call: TRBJ2-7; v_call: TRBV10-3; d_call: TRBD1; cdr3_length: 15; cdr3_aa: CAIGATGQGVNEQYF; cdr3_nt: TGTGCCATCGGTGCCACGGGACAGGGGGTCAACGAGCAGTACTTC
clone_size: NA; j_call: TRBJ1-2; v_call: TRBV4-2; d_call: NA; cdr3_length: 13; cdr3_aa: CASSQAGEGGYTF; cdr3_nt: TGTGCCAGCAGCCAAGCGGGAGAAGGTGGCTACACCTTC
clone_size: many; j_call: TRBJ2-5; v_call: TRBV5-1; d_call: NA; cdr3_length: 12; cdr3_aa: CASSLPQETQYF; cdr3_nt: TGTGCCAGCAGCTTGCCCCAAGAGACCCAGTACTTC
clone_size: many; j_call: TRBJ2-5; v_call: TRBV10-3; d_call: NA; cdr3_length: 13; cdr3_aa: CAISPRGEETQYF; cdr3_nt: TGTGCCATCAGTCCCCGTGGGGAAGAGACCCAGTACTTC
clone_size: many; j_call: TRBJ2-2; v_call: TRBV5-1; d_call: TRBD1; cdr3_length: 16; cdr3_aa: CASSWTGSAGTGELFF; cdr3_nt: TGCGCCAGCAGCTGGACAGGGTCGGCAGGCACCGGGGAGCTGTTTTTT
clone_size: NA; j_call: TRBJ2-2; v_call: TRBV6-1; d_call: NA; cdr3_length: 16; cdr3_aa: CASTARSAGKTGELFF; cdr3_nt: TGTGCCAGCACCGCAAGGTCGGCGGGAAAAACCGGGGAGCTGTTTTTT
clone_size: many; j_call: TRBJ2-3; v_call: TRBV20-1; d_call: TRBD2; cdr3_length: 16; cdr3_aa: CSAQTSGRLSTDTQYF; cdr3_nt: TGCAGTGCCCAGACTAGCGGGAGGCTTAGCACAGATACGCAGTATTTT
clone_size: few; j_call: TRBJ2-5; v_call: TRBV11-1; d_call: NA; cdr3_length: 12; cdr3_aa: CASSAVVETQYF; cdr3_nt: TGTGCCAGCAGCGCCGTAGTAGAGACCCAGTACTTC
clone_size: many; j_call: TRBJ2-1; v_call: TRBV7-9; d_call: NA; cdr3_length: 15; cdr3_aa: CASSLVSDFGSEQFF; cdr3_nt: TGTGCCAGCAGCTTAGTGTCTGACTTTGGCAGCGAGCAGTTCTTC
clone_size: few; j_call: TRBJ2-1; v_call: TRBV14; d_call: TRBD2; cdr3_length: 18; cdr3_aa: CASSPLTSGRAFDNEQFF; cdr3_nt: TGTGCCAGCAGCCCCCTGACTAGCGGGAGGGCCTTCGACAATGAGCAGTTCTTC
clone_size: NA; j_call: TRBJ1-4; v_call: TRBV7-9; d_call: NA; cdr3_length: 15; cdr3_aa: CASNPGRRSNEKLFF; cdr3_nt: TGTGCCAGCAACCCCGGACGGCGGAGTAATGAAAAACTGTTTTTT
clone_size: NA; j_call: TRBJ2-6; v_call: TRBV14; d_call: NA; cdr3_length: 18; cdr3_aa: CASSHLRTSGWGANVLTF; cdr3_nt: TGTGCCAGCAGCCATTTAAGGACTTCGGGCTGGGGGGCCAACGTCCTGACTTTC
clone_size: few; j_call: TRBJ2-7; v_call: TRBV9; d_call: NA; cdr3_length: 17; cdr3_aa: CASSPPMVGSGSYEQYF; cdr3_nt: TGTGCCAGCAGCCCTCCCATGGTCGGGAGCGGCTCCTACGAGCAGTACTTC
clone_size: many; j_call: TRBJ2-7; v_call: TRBV6-5; d_call: TRBD2; cdr3_length: 16; cdr3_aa: CASSYSTVGGPSEQYF; cdr3_nt: TGTGCCAGCAGTTACTCGACCGTGGGAGGGCCCTCCGAGCAGTACTTC
clone_size: NA; j_call: TRBJ2-1; v_call: TRBV5-1; d_call: NA; cdr3_length: 16; cdr3_aa: CASSLARTTSDNEQFF; cdr3_nt: TGCGCCAGCAGCTTGGCGCGGACTACCTCCGACAATGAGCAGTTCTTC
clone_size: few; j_call: TRBJ2-7; v_call: TRBV27; d_call: NA; cdr3_length: 14; cdr3_aa: CASSSWQGGSEQYF; cdr3_nt: TGTGCCAGCAGTTCGTGGCAGGGGGGAAGCGAGCAGTACTTC
clone_size: NA; j_call: TRBJ2-3; v_call: TRBV20-1; d_call: NA; cdr3_length: 11; cdr3_aa: CSAHTAGTQYF; cdr3_nt: TGCAGTGCTCATACCGCCGGGACGCAGTATTTT
clone_size: few; j_call: TRBJ2-5; v_call: TRBV10-3; d_call: NA; cdr3_length: 13; cdr3_aa: CATETDSQETQYF; cdr3_nt: TGTGCCACAGAGACGGACTCCCAAGAGACCCAGTACTTC
clone_size: NA; j_call: TRBJ2-3; v_call: TRBV5-8; d_call: TRBD2; cdr3_length: 17; cdr3_aa: CSSSSGTSGGGTDTQYF; cdr3_nt: TGTTCCAGCAGCTCTGGGACTAGCGGGGGAGGGACAGATACGCAGTATTTT
clone_size: few; j_call: TRBJ2-7; v_call: TRBV12-3/TRBV12-4; d_call: NA; cdr3_length: 12; cdr3_aa: CASSLVHREQYF; cdr3_nt: TGTGCCAGCAGTTTAGTTCACCGCGAGCAGTACTTC
clone_size: few; j_call: TRBJ2-1; v_call: TRBV9; d_call: NA; cdr3_length: 15; cdr3_aa: CASSVGSAPYNEQFF; cdr3_nt: TGTGCCAGCAGCGTAGGAAGCGCACCCTACAATGAGCAGTTCTTC
clone_size: few; j_call: TRBJ2-5; v_call: TRBV5-1; d_call: NA; cdr3_length: 14; cdr3_aa: CASSPSWGQETQYF; cdr3_nt: TGCGCCAGCAGCCCGTCTTGGGGGCAAGAGACCCAGTACTTC
clone_size: many; j_call: TRBJ2-7; v_call: TRBV20-1; d_call: TRBD2; cdr3_length: 14; cdr3_aa: CSALAGGRAYEQYF; cdr3_nt: TGCAGTGCCTTAGCGGGAGGGCGGGCCTACGAGCAGTACTTC
clone_size: many; j_call: TRBJ2-1; v_call: TRBV5-1; d_call: TRBD2; cdr3_length: 15; cdr3_aa: CASSLVAGGLNEQFF; cdr3_nt: TGCGCCAGCAGCTTGGTAGCGGGAGGGCTCAATGAGCAGTTCTTC
clone_size: many; j_call: TRBJ2-2; v_call: TRBV12-3/TRBV12-4; d_call: NA; cdr3_length: 13; cdr3_aa: CASSLRNTGELFF; cdr3_nt: TGTGCCAGCAGTTTACGGAACACCGGGGAGCTGTTTTTT
clone_size: many; j_call: TRBJ2-1; v_call: TRBV7-3; d_call: NA; cdr3_length: 14; cdr3_aa: CASSLKGSGNEQFF; cdr3_nt: TGTGCCAGCAGCTTAAAGGGTAGTGGGAATGAGCAGTTCTTC
clone_size: NA; j_call: TRBJ2-2; v_call: TRBV13; d_call: NA; cdr3_length: 13; cdr3_aa: CASSSGTTGELFF; cdr3_nt: TGTGCCAGCAGCTCCGGGACGACCGGGGAGCTGTTTTTT
clone_size: many; j_call: TRBJ2-7; v_call: TRBV3-1; d_call: NA; cdr3_length: 15; cdr3_aa: CASSQGTGDWSEQYF; cdr3_nt: TGTGCCAGCAGCCAAGGAACGGGAGACTGGAGCGAGCAGTACTTC
clone_size: many; j_call: TRBJ2-7; v_call: TRBV12-3/TRBV12-4; d_call: NA; cdr3_length: 11; cdr3_aa: CASSFGPEQYF; cdr3_nt: TGTGCCAGCAGTTTTGGACCGGAGCAGTACTTC
clone_size: many; j_call: TRBJ2-5; v_call: TRBV20-1; d_call: NA; cdr3_length: 11; cdr3_aa: CSAMYQETQYF; cdr3_nt: TGCAGTGCTATGTACCAAGAGACCCAGTACTTC
clone_size: NA; j_call: TRBJ1-2; v_call: TRBV15; d_call: TRBD1; cdr3_length: 13; cdr3_aa: CATSLGQGYGYTF; cdr3_nt: TGTGCCACCTCTCTAGGACAGGGTTATGGCTACACCTTC
clone_size: many; j_call: TRBJ2-1; v_call: TRBV5-1; d_call: TRBD2; cdr3_length: 14; cdr3_aa: CASSPGRGGDEQFF; cdr3_nt: TGCGCCAGCAGCCCCGGGAGGGGCGGGGATGAGCAGTTCTTC
clone_size: NA; j_call: TRBJ1-3; v_call: TRBV20-1; d_call: NA; cdr3_length: 13; cdr3_aa: CSALRGTGNTIYF; cdr3_nt: TGCAGTGCCCTGCGGGGGACTGGAAACACCATATATTTT
clone_size: NA; j_call: TRBJ2-2; v_call: TRBV20-1; d_call: TRBD2; cdr3_length: 15; cdr3_aa: CSASGLAGITGELFF; cdr3_nt: TGCAGTGCCTCCGGACTAGCGGGAATCACCGGGGAGCTGTTTTTT
clone_size: NA; j_call: TRBJ2-4; v_call: TRBV7-8; d_call: NA; cdr3_length: 15; cdr3_aa: CASSPDRIAKNIQYF; cdr3_nt: TGTGCCAGCAGCCCTGACAGAATAGCCAAAAACATTCAGTACTTC
clone_size: many; j_call: TRBJ2-5; v_call: TRBV20-1; d_call: NA; cdr3_length: 13; cdr3_aa: CSAPREGGTTQYF; cdr3_nt: TGCAGTGCTCCCCGGGAAGGGGGGACGACCCAGTACTTC
clone_size: NA; j_call: TRBJ2-6; v_call: TRBV6-2/TRBV6-3; d_call: TRBD2; cdr3_length: 22; cdr3_aa: CASSYRTVYLAGVDSGANVLTF; cdr3_nt: TGTGCCAGCAGTTACCGGACAGTATATTTAGCGGGAGTTGACTCTGGGGCCAACGTCCTGACTTTC
clone_size: many; j_call: TRBJ2-1; v_call: TRBV4-3; d_call: NA; cdr3_length: 20; cdr3_aa: CASSQVSSGTLGGSYNEQFF; cdr3_nt: TGCGCCAGCAGCCAAGTCAGCTCGGGGACCCTCGGTGGGTCCTACAATGAGCAGTTCTTC
clone_size: many; j_call: TRBJ2-2; v_call: TRBV12-3/TRBV12-4; d_call: NA; cdr3_length: 16; cdr3_aa: CASSLGGAPNTGELFF; cdr3_nt: TGTGCCAGCAGTTTAGGGGGGGCACCGAACACCGGGGAGCTGTTTTTT
clone_size: few; j_call: TRBJ2-5; v_call: TRBV29-1; d_call: TRBD1; cdr3_length: 12; cdr3_aa: CSVGQGQETQYF; cdr3_nt: TGCAGCGTTGGACAGGGGCAAGAGACCCAGTACTTC
clone_size: NA; j_call: TRBJ1-2; v_call: TRBV7-2; d_call: NA; cdr3_length: 12; cdr3_aa: CASSPGTSGYTF; cdr3_nt: TGTGCCAGCAGCCCGGGGACATCTGGCTACACCTTC
clone_size: few; j_call: TRBJ1-5; v_call: TRBV15; d_call: NA; cdr3_length: 16; cdr3_aa: CATSRDRSYSNQPQHF; cdr3_nt: TGTGCCACCAGCAGAGATCGGAGTTATAGCAATCAGCCCCAGCATTTT
clone_size: few; j_call: TRBJ2-5; v_call: TRBV4-1; d_call: NA; cdr3_length: 14; cdr3_aa: CASSRQDSGETQYF; cdr3_nt: TGCGCCAGCAGCCGACAAGACTCGGGGGAGACCCAGTACTTC
clone_size: many; j_call: TRBJ2-7; v_call: TRBV12-3/TRBV12-4; d_call: NA; cdr3_length: 12; cdr3_aa: CASSSPGHEQYF; cdr3_nt: TGTGCCAGCAGTTCCCCGGGCCACGAGCAGTACTTC
clone_size: few; j_call: TRBJ2-2; v_call: TRBV7-3; d_call: NA; cdr3_length: 15; cdr3_aa: CASSPDKTASGELFF; cdr3_nt: TGTGCCAGCAGCCCTGACAAGACAGCGTCCGGGGAGCTGTTTTTT
clone_size: many; j_call: TRBJ1-4; v_call: TRBV18; d_call: NA; cdr3_length: 14; cdr3_aa: CASSRGAEGEKLFF; cdr3_nt: TGTGCCAGCTCACGGGGAGCAGAGGGGGAAAAACTGTTTTTT